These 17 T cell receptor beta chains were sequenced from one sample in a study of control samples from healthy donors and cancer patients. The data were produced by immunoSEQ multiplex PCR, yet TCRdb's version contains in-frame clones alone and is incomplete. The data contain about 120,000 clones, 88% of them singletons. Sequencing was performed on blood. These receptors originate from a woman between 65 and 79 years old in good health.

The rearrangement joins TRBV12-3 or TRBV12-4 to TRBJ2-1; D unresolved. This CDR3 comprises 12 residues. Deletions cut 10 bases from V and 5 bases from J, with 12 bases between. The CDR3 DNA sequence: TGTGCCACCCAAGGGATAAACAATGAGCAGTTCTTC. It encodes CATQGINNEQFF.

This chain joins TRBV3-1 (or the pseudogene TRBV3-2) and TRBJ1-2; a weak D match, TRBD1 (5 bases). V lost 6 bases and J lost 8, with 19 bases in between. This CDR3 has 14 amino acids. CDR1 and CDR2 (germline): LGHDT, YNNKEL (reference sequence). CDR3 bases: TGTGCCAGCAGTCGGGGGAACCTGGGGTACGGCTACACCTTC. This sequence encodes CASSRGNLGYGYTF.

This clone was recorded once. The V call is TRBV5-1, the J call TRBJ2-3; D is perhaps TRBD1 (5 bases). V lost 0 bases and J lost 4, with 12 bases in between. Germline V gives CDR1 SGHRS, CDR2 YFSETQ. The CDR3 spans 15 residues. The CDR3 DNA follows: TGCGCCAGCAGCTTGGAGGGGAAGAAACCAGATACGCAGTATTTT. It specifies CASSLEGKKPDTQYF.

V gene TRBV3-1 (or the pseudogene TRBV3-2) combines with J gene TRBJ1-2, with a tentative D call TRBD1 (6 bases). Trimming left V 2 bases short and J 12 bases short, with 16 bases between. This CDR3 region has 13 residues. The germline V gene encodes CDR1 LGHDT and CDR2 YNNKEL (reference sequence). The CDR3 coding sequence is TGTGCCAGCAGCCAAATGACAACAGGGAAGGACACCTTC. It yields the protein CASSQMTTGKDTF.

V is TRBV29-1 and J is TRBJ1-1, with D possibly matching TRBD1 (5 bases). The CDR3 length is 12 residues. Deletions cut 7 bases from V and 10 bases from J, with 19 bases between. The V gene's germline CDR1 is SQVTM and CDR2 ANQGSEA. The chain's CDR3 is CSGGDQRGRAFF. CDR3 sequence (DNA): TGCAGCGGGGGGGACCAGAGGGGTAGAGCTTTCTTT.

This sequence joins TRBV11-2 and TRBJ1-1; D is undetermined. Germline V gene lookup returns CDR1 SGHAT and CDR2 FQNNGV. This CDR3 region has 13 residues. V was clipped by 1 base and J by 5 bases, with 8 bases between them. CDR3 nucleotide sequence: TGTGCCAGCAGCTTAGGTACACAGACTGAAGCTTTCTTT. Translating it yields CASSLGTQTEAFF. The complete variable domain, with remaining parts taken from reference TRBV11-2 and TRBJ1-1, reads EAGVAQSPRYKIIEKRQSVAFWCNPISGHATLYWYQQILGQGPKLLIQFQNNGVVDDSQLPKDRFSAERLKGVDSTLKIQPAKLEDSAVYLCASSLGTQTEAFFGQGTRLTVV.

Here the CDR3 reads CASSLEPTSGYEQYF. CDR3 in DNA: TGCGCCAGCAGCTTGGAACCGACTAGCGGATACGAGCAGTACTTC. This chain connects TRBV5-1 to TRBJ2-7, with TRBD2 matching 9 bases. This CDR3 has 15 amino acids. Losses at the gene ends were 0 bases for V and 4 bases for J; bases not matched to a gene: 5. Germline CDR1 and CDR2: SGHRS and YFSETQ.

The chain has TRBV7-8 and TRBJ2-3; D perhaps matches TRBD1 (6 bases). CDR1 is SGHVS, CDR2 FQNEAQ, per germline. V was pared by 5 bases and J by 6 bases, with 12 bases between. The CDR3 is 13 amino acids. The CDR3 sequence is CASSQGYSDTQYF. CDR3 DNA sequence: TGTGCCAGCAGCCAGGGGTACAGCGATACGCAGTATTTT.

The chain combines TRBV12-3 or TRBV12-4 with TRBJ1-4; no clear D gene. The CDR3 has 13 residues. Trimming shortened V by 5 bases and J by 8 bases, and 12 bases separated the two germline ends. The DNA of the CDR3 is TGTGCCAGCAGTCAAGGGCCGCGGGAAAAACTGTTTTTT. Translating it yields CASSQGPREKLFF.

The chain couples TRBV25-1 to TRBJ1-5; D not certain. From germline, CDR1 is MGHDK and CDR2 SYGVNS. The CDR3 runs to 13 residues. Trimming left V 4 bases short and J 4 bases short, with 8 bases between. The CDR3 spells CASSAAGNQPQHF. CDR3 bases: TGTGCCAGCAGTGCGGCGGGGAATCAGCCCCAGCATTTT.

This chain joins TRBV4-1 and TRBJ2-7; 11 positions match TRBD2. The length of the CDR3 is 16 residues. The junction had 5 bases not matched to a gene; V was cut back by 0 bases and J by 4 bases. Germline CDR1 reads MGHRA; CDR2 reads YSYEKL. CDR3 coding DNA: TGCGCCAGCAGCCAAGATCGAGGACTAGCGGGTTACGAGCAGTACTTC. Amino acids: CASSQDRGLAGYEQYF.

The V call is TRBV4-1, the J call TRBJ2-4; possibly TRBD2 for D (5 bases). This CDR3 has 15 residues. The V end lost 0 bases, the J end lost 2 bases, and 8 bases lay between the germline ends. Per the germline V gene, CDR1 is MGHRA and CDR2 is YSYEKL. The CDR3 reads CASSQDSGTKNIQYF. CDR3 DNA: TGCGCCAGCAGCCAAGATTCCGGGACCAAAAACATTCAGTACTTC.

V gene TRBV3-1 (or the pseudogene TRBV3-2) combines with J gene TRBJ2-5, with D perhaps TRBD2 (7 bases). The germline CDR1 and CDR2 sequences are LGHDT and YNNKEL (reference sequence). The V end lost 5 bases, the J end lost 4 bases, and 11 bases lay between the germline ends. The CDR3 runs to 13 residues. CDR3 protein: CASSGRGAETQYF. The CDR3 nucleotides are TGTGCCAGCAGCGGCCGGGGGGCAGAGACCCAGTACTTC.

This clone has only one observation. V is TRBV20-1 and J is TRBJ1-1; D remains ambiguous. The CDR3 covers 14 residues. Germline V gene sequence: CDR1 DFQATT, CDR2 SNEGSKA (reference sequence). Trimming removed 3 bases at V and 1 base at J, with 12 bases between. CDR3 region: CSASGDISNTEAFF. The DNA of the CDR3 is TGCAGTGCTAGTGGCGACATTTCGAACACTGAAGCTTTCTTT.

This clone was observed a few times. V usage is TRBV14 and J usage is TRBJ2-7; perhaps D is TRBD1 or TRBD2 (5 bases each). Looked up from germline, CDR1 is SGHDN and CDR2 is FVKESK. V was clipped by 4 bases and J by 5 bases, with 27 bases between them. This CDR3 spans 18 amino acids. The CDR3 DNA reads TGTGCCAGCAGCCCGCCCAGCCTCGTCGGCGGTCGAGGGGACGAGCAGTACTTC. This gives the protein CASSPPSLVGGRGDEQYF.

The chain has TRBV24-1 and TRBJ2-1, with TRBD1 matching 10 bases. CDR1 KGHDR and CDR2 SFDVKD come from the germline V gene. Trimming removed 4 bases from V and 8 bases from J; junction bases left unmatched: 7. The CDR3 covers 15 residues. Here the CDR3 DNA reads TGTGCCACCAGTGACCGGGACAGGGGTATGTATGAGCAGTTCTTC. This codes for CATSDRDRGMYEQFF.

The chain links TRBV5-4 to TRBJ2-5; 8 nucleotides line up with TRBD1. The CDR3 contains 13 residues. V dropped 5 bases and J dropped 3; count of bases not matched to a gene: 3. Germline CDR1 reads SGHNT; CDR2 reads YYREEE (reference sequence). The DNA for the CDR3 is TGTGCCAGCAGGGACAGGGATAAAGAGACCCAGTACTTC. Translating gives CASRDRDKETQYF.